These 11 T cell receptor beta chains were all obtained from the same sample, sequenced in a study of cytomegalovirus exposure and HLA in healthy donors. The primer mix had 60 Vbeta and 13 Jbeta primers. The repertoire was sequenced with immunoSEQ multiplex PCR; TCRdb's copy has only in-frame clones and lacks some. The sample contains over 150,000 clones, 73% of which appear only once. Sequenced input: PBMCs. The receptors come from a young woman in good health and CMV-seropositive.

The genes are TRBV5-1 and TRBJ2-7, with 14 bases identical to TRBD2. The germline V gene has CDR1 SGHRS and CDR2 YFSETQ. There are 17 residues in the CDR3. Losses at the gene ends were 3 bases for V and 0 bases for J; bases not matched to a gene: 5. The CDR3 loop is CASSSPGLAGGSYEQYF. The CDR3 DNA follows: TGCGCCAGCAGCTCCCCAGGACTAGCGGGGGGCTCCTACGAGCAGTACTTC.

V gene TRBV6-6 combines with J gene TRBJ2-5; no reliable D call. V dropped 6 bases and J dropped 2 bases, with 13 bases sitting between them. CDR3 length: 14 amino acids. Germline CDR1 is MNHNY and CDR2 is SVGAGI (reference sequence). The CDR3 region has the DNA TGTGCCAGCAGGAGGCTAGTTAATCAAGAGACCCAGTACTTC. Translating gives CASRRLVNQETQYF.

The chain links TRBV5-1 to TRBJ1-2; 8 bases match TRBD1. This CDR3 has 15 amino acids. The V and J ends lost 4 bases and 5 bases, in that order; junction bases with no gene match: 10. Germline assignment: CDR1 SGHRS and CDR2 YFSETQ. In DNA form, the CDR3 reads TGCGCCAGCAGCCCTGACAGGGGATTGTCTTATGGCTACACCTTC. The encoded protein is CASSPDRGLSYGYTF.

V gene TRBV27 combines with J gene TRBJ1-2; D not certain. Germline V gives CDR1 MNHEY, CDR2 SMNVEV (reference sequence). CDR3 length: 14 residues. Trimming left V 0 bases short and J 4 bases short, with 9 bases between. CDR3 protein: CASSLSVEGYGYTF. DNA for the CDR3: TGTGCCAGCAGTTTATCGGTGGAGGGCTATGGCTACACCTTC.

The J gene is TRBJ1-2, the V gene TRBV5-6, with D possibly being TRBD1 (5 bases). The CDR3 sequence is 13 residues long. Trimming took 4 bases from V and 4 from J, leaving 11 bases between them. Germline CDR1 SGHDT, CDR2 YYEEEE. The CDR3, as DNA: TGTGCCAGCAGCCCGGGGGGAGCCTATGGCTACACCTTC. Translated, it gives CASSPGGAYGYTF.

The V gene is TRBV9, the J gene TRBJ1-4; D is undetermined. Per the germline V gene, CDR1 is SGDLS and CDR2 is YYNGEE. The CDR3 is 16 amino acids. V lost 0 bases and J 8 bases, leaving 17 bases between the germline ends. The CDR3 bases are TGTGCCAGCAGCGTAGGGCCCCACACTGGGGAGGAAAAACTGTTTTTT. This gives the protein CASSVGPHTGEEKLFF.

CDR3 nucleotide sequence: TGTGCCAGCAGTTTGACAGGGGGGACAGAGACCCAGTACTTC. It yields the protein CASSLTGGTETQYF. The gene calls are TRBV6-1 and TRBJ2-5, with 9 nucleotides matching TRBD1. V gave up 5 bases and J gave up 4 bases; unmatched junction bases: 5. This CDR3 contains 14 residues. From germline, CDR1 is MNHNS and CDR2 SASEGT.

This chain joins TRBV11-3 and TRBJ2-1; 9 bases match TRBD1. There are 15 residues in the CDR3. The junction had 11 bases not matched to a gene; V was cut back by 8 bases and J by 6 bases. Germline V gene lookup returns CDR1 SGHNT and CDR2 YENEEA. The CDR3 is CASSYRGQGINEQFF. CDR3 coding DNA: TGTGCCAGCTCGTACCGGGGACAGGGTATCAATGAGCAGTTCTTC. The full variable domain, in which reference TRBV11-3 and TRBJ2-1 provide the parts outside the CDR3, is EAGVVQSPRYKIIEKKQPVAFWCNPISGHNTLYWYLQNLGQGPELLIRYENEEAVDDSQLPKDRFSAERLKGVDSTLKIQPAELGDSAVYLCASSYRGQGINEQFFGPGTRLTVL.

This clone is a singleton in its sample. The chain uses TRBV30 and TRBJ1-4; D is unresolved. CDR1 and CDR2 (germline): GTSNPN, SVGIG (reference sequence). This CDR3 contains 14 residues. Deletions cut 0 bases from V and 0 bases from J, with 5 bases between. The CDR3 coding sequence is TGTGCCTGGAGTGTCACAGCAACTAATGAAAAACTGTTTTTT. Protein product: CAWSVTATNEKLFF.

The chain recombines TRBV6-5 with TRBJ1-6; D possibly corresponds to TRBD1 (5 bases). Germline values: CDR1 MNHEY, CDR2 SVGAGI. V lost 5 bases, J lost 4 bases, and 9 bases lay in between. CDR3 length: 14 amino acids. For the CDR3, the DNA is TGTGCCAGCAGTACAGGCGGTTATAATTCACCCCTCCACTTT. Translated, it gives CASSTGGYNSPLHF.

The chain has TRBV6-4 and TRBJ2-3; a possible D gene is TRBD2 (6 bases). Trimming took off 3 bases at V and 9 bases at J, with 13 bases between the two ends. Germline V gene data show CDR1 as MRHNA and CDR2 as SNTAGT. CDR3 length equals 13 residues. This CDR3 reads CASSEDRRGTQYF. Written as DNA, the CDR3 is TGTGCCAGCAGTGAGGACCGCCGGGGGACGCAGTATTTT.